The entry below describes one T cell receptor (beta chain). Germline V gene sequence: CDR1 SGHVS, CDR2 FQNEAQ. This CDR3 region has 14 residues. The V and J ends lost 5 bases and 5 bases respectively, with 15 bases between them. The sample is drawn from a study of cytomegalovirus exposure and HLA in healthy donors. Vbeta (60) and Jbeta (13) primers were used in the PCR. Repertoires were generated with immunoSEQ multiplex PCR, while TCRdb's copy carries only in-frame clones and drops some. The sample includes over 200,000 clones, 82% of them seen just once. The specimen sequenced was PBMCs. This receptor was taken from a man aged 35-49 years in good health and CMV-seropositive. The chain combines TRBV7-8 with TRBJ2-5, with D tentatively TRBD1 (6 bases). The CDR3 region is CASSTYRDGETQYF. The CDR3 bases are TGTGCCAGCAGCACCTACAGGGATGGGGAGACCCAGTACTTC.